This is a list of T cell receptor beta chains from one sample in a study of T cell repertoires in cytomegalovirus infection. TCRdb fed the reads into MiXCR, producing one record per CDR3 protein. This table has hundreds of thousands of distinct CDR3 sequences, about a third appearing once. The sequencing input was PBMCs. The receptors come from a human donor in good health (CMV status not recorded). Some clones in this sample may be carry-over from other donors' samples. CDR3s leave out the opening cysteine and the closing phenylalanine or tryptophan.

TRBV18 | ASSQGLAGVTDTQY
TRBV12-3/TRBV12-4 | ASSLSPKVETQY
TRBV6-1 | ASARTLGEGAYNEQF
TRBV6-6 | ASRTGLDTDTQY
TRBV28 | ASHPGGQEYEQF
TRBV4-2 | ASSRERSGSYEQF
TRBV7-9 | ASSLSLMNTDTQY
TRBV12-3/TRBV12-4 | ASRTGTGWPYEQY
TRBV4-2 | ASSPSDRSAYEQY
TRBV7-6 | ASSPGEGTEAF
TRBV6-2/TRBV6-3 | ASSSTGVGVNENQPQH
TRBV14 | ASSQKPGYTEAF
TRBV7-8 | ASSHRGSWDEQY
TRBV7-8 | ASSFRVTLEGYT
TRBV12-3/TRBV12-4 | AGSLWGATPVYTEAF
TRBV7-2 | ASSTVEGRFPEKLF